This TCR beta chain originates from a study of blood T cells in healthy people across ages. Study results and limitations: Greater diversity and more naive CD4+ cells were seen in long-lived donors than in aged donors.

As to this clonotype: Its antigen is undetermined. A read error is possible here, since a much larger clone lies one base away. The conserved final phenylalanine or tryptophan is absent from the CDR3, which likely points to a read error.

From germline, CDR1 is LNHNV and CDR2 YYDKDF (reference sequence). The CDR3 spans 13 residues. The V end was cut by 9 bases, the J end by 4 bases, with 13 bases between. Next came a second PCR, run for about 6 to 11 cycles, which used a sample-barcoded 5' primer along with a J-beta primer mix. TCRdb recomputed calls from the 5' RACE reads with MiXCR, one row per CDR3 protein. The table records around 1,800,000 distinct CDR3 sequences, approximately 39% of them present only once. This TCR came from a human donor in good health. The source material was blood. This chain uses TRBV15 with TRBJ2-1; D is possibly TRBD2 (5 bases). CDR3 amino acids: CATRRDLYNEQFL. In DNA, the CDR3 is TGTGCCACGCGTCGGGATCTATACAATGAGCAGTTCCTC.